The entry that follows covers one T cell receptor beta chain sequence. Antigen specificity is unknown. This sample is part of a study of T cell responses to AZD1222 COVID-19 vaccine. Assay used: immunoSEQ multiplex PCR; TCRdb lists only in-frame clones, some missing. Seen here are about 150,000 clones, 80% to 95% observed once, and the top ten hold approximately 3.7%. Study-wide findings and caveats: Close to half of all spike-specific TCRs reportedly target regions of the variants that are unmutated. Repertoire sampling occurred only after the peak T cell response.

The input for sequencing was peripheral blood, taken 28 days after the second AZD1222 dose. This sequence was found in an adult who received the AZD1222 COVID-19 vaccine.

The CDR3 DNA sequence: TGTGCCAGCAGTGATGGGACAGGGCTCTATAATTCACCCCTCCACTTT. Translation gives CASSDGTGLYNSPLHF. V gene TRBV6-1 combines with J gene TRBJ1-6; TRBD1 matches at 9 bases. V gave up 3 bases and J gave up 3 bases; unmatched junction bases: 3. The length of the CDR3 is 16 residues. The germline CDR1 and CDR2 sequences are MNHNS and SASEGT.